One sample yielded the 30 T cell receptor beta chains listed below, sequenced in a study of human T cells and chemical hapten exposure. Documented time point: patch test 1, 2 weeks after DPC sensitization. Noted treatment: therapeutic diphenylcyclopropenone sensitization with weekly scalp DPC. TCRdb re-derived calls from the RACE reads in MiXCR, one entry per CDR3 protein. The table shows more than 90,000 distinct CDR3 sequences, with about 10% occurring only once. Sample: whole blood, taken in connection with sensitization to the hapten diphenylcyclopropenone (DPC). These receptors came from a man aged 35 to 55 with alopecia areata. Some clones in this sample may be carry-over from other donors' samples.

A few counts support this clonotype. The chain employs TRBV7-2 and TRBJ2-1; 14 positions match TRBD2. After removal of 3 bases from V and 15 bases from J, the junction contained 7 bases not matched to a gene. CDR1 SGHTA and CDR2 FQGNSA come from the germline V gene. The CDR3 contains 14 residues. The DNA of the CDR3 is TGTGCCAGCAGCTTTGGGACTAGCGGGAGAGGGGGGTTCTTC. Amino acid sequence: CASSFGTSGRGGFF.

This sequence joins TRBV7-2 and TRBJ2-5; D gene ambiguous. Per germline, CDR1 SGHTA and CDR2 FQGNSA. Trimming removed 5 bases from V and 1 base from J, with 8 bases in between. This CDR3 region has 13 residues. The CDR3 is CASSPLLQETQYF. The CDR3 region has the DNA TGTGCCAGCAGCCCTCTCCTCCAAGAGACCCAGTACTTC.

There are a few counts of this clonotype. The chain has TRBV21-1 and TRBJ2-2; the table gives TRBD1 as D, unverified against the DNA. TRBV21-1 is noted as a pseudogene. CDR3 length equals 19 residues. The CDR3 DNA reads as TGTGCCAGCGCCCGAGAGACAGGGGGGGTCCCGAGCGGCACCGGGGAGCTGTTTTTT. It encodes CASARETGGVPSGTGELFF.

This sequence joins TRBV30 and TRBJ2-1, with unresolved D. Germline V gene sequence: CDR1 GTSNPN, CDR2 SVGIG (reference sequence). The V and J ends lost 5 bases and 6 bases respectively, with 14 bases between them. This CDR3 region has 13 residues. For the CDR3, the DNA is TGTGCCTGGGTAGGAGAGGCTAGCAATGAGCAGTTCTTC. Translated: CAWVGEASNEQFF.

There are a few counts of this clonotype. V usage is TRBV30 and J usage is TRBJ2-2; 13 bases fit TRBD2. The CDR3 contains 16 residues. The V gene's germline CDR1 is GTSNPN and CDR2 SVGIG (reference sequence). V lost 5 bases, J lost 2 bases, and 5 bases stayed unmatched. The CDR3 loop reads CAWETSGRINTGELFF. For the CDR3, the DNA is TGTGCCTGGGAGACTAGCGGGAGGATAAACACCGGGGAGCTGTTTTTT. Drawing the rest from reference TRBV30 and TRBJ2-2, the complete variable domain is SQTIHQWPATLVQPVGSPLSLECTVEGTSNPNLYWYRQAAGRGLQLLFYSVGIGQISSEVPQNLSASRPQDRQFILSSKKLLLSDSGFYLCAWETSGRINTGELFFGEGSRLTVL.

This clonotype was seen a handful of times. The V and J genes are TRBV29-1 and TRBJ2-3; the match to TRBD1 covers 9 bases. V shed 5 bases, J shed 1 base, and the junction held 4 bases outside the gene matches. The CDR3 has 14 residues. Germline assignment: CDR1 SQVTM and CDR2 ANQGSEA. The CDR3 spells CSVTRTGGTDTQYF. CDR3 in DNA: TGCAGCGTTACCCGGACAGGGGGCACAGATACGCAGTATTTT.

This clonotype has a handful of counts. The chain has TRBV20-1 and TRBJ2-3; TRBD2 matches 11 bases. The CDR3 loop spans 18 amino acids. Germline trimming cut 4 bases from V and 0 bases from J; bases unmatched to any gene: 12. Germline V gene lookup returns CDR1 DFQATT and CDR2 SNEGSKA (reference sequence). The CDR3 protein is CSAIGTSGIHSSTDTQYF. The CDR3 region has the DNA TGCAGTGCTATAGGGACTAGCGGCATACATTCTAGCACAGATACGCAGTATTTT.

This sequence joins TRBV7-9 and TRBJ2-5, with D perhaps matching TRBD2 (7 bases). V was trimmed by 6 bases and J by 5 bases, leaving 19 bases between them. The CDR3 totals 15 residues. From germline, CDR1 is SEHNR and CDR2 FQNEAQ (reference sequence). The CDR3 reads CASSRWGGREETQYF. The CDR3 coding sequence is TGTGCCAGCAGTCGATGGGGGGGGCGCGAGGAGACCCAGTACTTC.

The CDR3 is CSVGRDGDTQYF. DNA of the CDR3: TGCAGCGTTGGCAGGGATGGAGATACGCAGTATTTT. The chain combines TRBV29-1 with TRBJ2-3, with TRBD1 as a possible D gene (5 bases). CDR3 size: 12 residues. Deletions cut 4 bases from V and 5 bases from J, with 10 bases between. Germline CDR1 is SQVTM and CDR2 is ANQGSEA.

This clonotype was observed a handful of times. The V call is TRBV7-2, the J call TRBJ2-1; D unclear. The CDR3 is 13 residues long. CDR1 and CDR2 (germline): SGHTA, FQGNSA. V gave up 0 bases and J gave up 7 bases, with 7 bases separating them. DNA of the CDR3: TGTGCCAGCAGCTTAGCGAACGGGAATGAGCAGTTCTTC. Amino acid sequence: CASSLANGNEQFF.

The V call is TRBV7-2, the J call TRBJ2-3; the match to TRBD2 covers 9 bases. V trimming: 0 bases; J trimming: 4 bases; junction bases outside the gene matches: 5. The CDR3 length is 16 residues. Germline V gene sequence: CDR1 SGHTA, CDR2 FQGNSA. Here the CDR3 reads CASSLAGLAGPDTQYF. The CDR3, as DNA: TGTGCCAGCAGCTTAGCGGGCCTAGCGGGACCAGATACGCAGTATTTT.

The rearrangement joins TRBV27 to TRBJ2-6, with D perhaps TRBD1 (5 bases). Germline lookup yields CDR1 MNHEY and CDR2 SMNVEV (reference sequence). The CDR3 has 15 amino acids. Trimming took 2 bases from V and 2 from J, leaving 7 bases between them. The CDR3 is CASSLSRAGANVLTF. The CDR3 bases are TGTGCCAGCAGTTTAAGCAGGGCTGGGGCCAACGTCCTGACTTTC.

The chain couples TRBV6-4 to TRBJ2-1; D may be TRBD1 (6 bases). This CDR3 is built from 16 residues. The germline V gene encodes CDR1 MRHNA and CDR2 SNTAGT. V lost 5 bases and J 8 bases, leaving 22 bases between the germline ends. The CDR3 is CASSTSRDKWLHEQFF. The CDR3 nucleotides read TGTGCCAGCAGTACCAGCCGGGACAAATGGCTCCATGAGCAGTTCTTC.

This clonotype was observed a handful of times. The CDR3 here is CSYGQQETQYF. The DNA for the CDR3 is TGCAGCTATGGACAGCAAGAGACCCAGTACTTC. The genes are TRBV29-1 and TRBJ2-5; a possible D gene is TRBD1 (6 bases). CDR3 size: 11 residues. Per germline, CDR1 SQVTM and CDR2 ANQGSEA. V was shortened by 8 bases and J by 2 bases, with 9 bases between the two germline ends.

This clonotype was counted at least ten times. The chain employs TRBV6-6 and TRBJ1-2; D perhaps matches TRBD1 (5 bases). Germline loops: CDR1 MNHNY, CDR2 SVGAGI (reference sequence). The CDR3 has 15 residues. V was clipped by 3 bases and J by 5 bases, with 16 bases between them. DNA of the CDR3: TGTGCCAGCAGTTATCTGGAACCGACAGCTTATGGCTACACCTTC. This encodes CASSYLEPTAYGYTF.

The chain uses TRBV4-1 and TRBJ2-3; 8 bases fit TRBD2. The ends lost 1 base at V and 5 bases at J; junction bases unmatched: 8. This CDR3 region has 16 residues. The germline V gene has CDR1 MGHRA and CDR2 YSYEKL. CDR3: CASSQGWREAGDTQYF. As DNA, the CDR3 is TGCGCCAGCAGCCAAGGGTGGCGGGAGGCAGGAGATACGCAGTATTTT.

The genes are TRBV29-1 and TRBJ2-6, with 10 positions matching TRBD1. The CDR3 extends over 16 amino acids. Per germline, CDR1 SQVTM and CDR2 ANQGSEA. V was pared by 5 bases and J by 0 bases, with 4 bases of the junction left unmatched. The CDR3 reads CSVLGQGSSGANVLTF. For the CDR3, the DNA is TGCAGCGTTTTGGGACAGGGGAGCTCTGGGGCCAACGTCCTGACTTTC.

The rearrangement links TRBV6-6 to TRBJ2-3; tentatively, D is TRBD2 (6 bases). V dropped 0 bases and J dropped 5 bases, with 18 bases sitting between them. This CDR3 region has 17 residues. In germline, CDR1 is MNHNY, CDR2 SVGAGI (reference sequence). The CDR3 is CASSYSSTDGSEDTQYF. The CDR3, as DNA: TGTGCCAGCAGTTACTCCTCTACTGACGGGAGTGAAGATACGCAGTATTTT.

This clonotype appeared many times. The chain recombines TRBV29-1 with TRBJ1-1, with unresolved D. The ends were cut back, 0 bases at V and 3 bases at J, with 14 bases in the middle. The germline V gene encodes CDR1 SQVTM and CDR2 ANQGSEA. The CDR3 length is 15 residues. The DNA for the CDR3 is TGCAGCGTTGAAGATCTTCCAGGCGGGGACACTGAAGCTTTCTTT. Protein: CSVEDLPGGDTEAFF. The full variable domain, with the rest looked up from reference TRBV29-1 and TRBJ1-1, is SAVISQKPSRDICQRGTSLTIQCQVDSQVTMMFWYRQQPGQSLTLIATANQGSEATYESGFVIDKFPISRPNLTFSTLTVSNMSPEDSSIYLCSVEDLPGGDTEAFFGQGTRLTVV.

This clonotype was seen many times. This chain uses TRBV12-3 or TRBV12-4 with TRBJ1-1; 7 bases agree with TRBD1. This CDR3 comprises 14 residues. Losses at the gene ends were 1 base for V and 2 bases for J; bases not matched to a gene: 1. CDR3 nucleotides: TGTGCCAGCAGTTTAGGACAGGGAAACACTGAAGCTTTCTTT. Translation gives CASSLGQGNTEAFF.

This clonotype came up a few times. The chain joins TRBV7-2 to TRBJ2-3, with no clear D. CDR3 length: 14 residues. The V gene lost 4 bases and the J gene lost 1 base, with 9 bases spanning the gap. Germline V CDR1 and CDR2: SGHTA, FQGNSA. CDR3 DNA: TGTGCCAGCAGCTCTCCCGCGGGCACAGATACGCAGTATTTT. This encodes CASSSPAGTDTQYF.

The chain has TRBV14 and TRBJ2-5; D not resolved. Trimming stripped 0 bases from V and 3 bases from J, with 8 bases between. The CDR3 sequence is 14 residues long. Germline CDR1 and CDR2: SGHDN and FVKESK. Here the CDR3 DNA reads TGTGCCAGCAGCCAAGATTCTCTGGAAGAGACCCAGTACTTC. This gives the protein CASSQDSLEETQYF.

This clonotype was seen at least ten times. The chain carries TRBV29-1 and TRBJ1-1; no firm D call. This CDR3 region has 10 residues. The germline V and J ends were trimmed by 4 bases and 6 bases, with 6 bases remaining between them. CDR1 is SQVTM and CDR2 is ANQGSEA in the germline V gene. The CDR3 spells CSVADAEAFF. The CDR3 DNA reads as TGCAGCGTTGCTGACGCTGAAGCTTTCTTT.

V and J are TRBV20-1 and TRBJ2-3; possibly TRBD1 or TRBD2 for D (6 bases each). In germline, CDR1 is DFQATT, CDR2 SNEGSKA (reference sequence). Trimming cost V 1 base and J 5 bases, with 13 bases left between them. This CDR3 region has 14 residues. CDR3 region: CSARAGRGGDTQYF. CDR3 nucleotides: TGCAGTGCTAGAGCGGGCAGGGGAGGAGATACGCAGTATTTT.

This clonotype was found a few times. The chain recombines TRBV14 with TRBJ2-1; 7 positions match TRBD2. Germline CDR1 SGHDN, CDR2 FVKESK. V dropped 1 base and J dropped 0; count of bases not matched to a gene: 0. The CDR3 has 15 amino acids. CDR3 nucleotide sequence: TGTGCCAGCAGCCAAGCGGGGGGCTCCTACAATGAGCAGTTCTTC. Its protein product is CASSQAGGSYNEQFF. Drawing the rest from reference TRBV14 and TRBJ2-1, the complete variable domain is EAGVTQFPSHSVIEKGQTVTLRCDPISGHDNLYWYRRVMGKEIKFLLHFVKESKQDESGMPNNRFLAERTGGTYSTLKVQPAELEDSGVYFCASSQAGGSYNEQFFGPGTRLTVL.

Only a few counts were recorded for this clonotype. The chain carries TRBV12-3 or TRBV12-4 and TRBJ1-5, with 7 bases fitting TRBD1. J was trimmed by 2 bases and V by 3 bases; bases with no gene match: 7. The CDR3 has 16 residues. The CDR3 reads CASSFYRGPGNQPQHF. CDR3 DNA: TGTGCCAGCAGTTTCTATAGGGGGCCGGGCAATCAGCCCCAGCATTTT.

This clonotype was counted at least ten times. The chain has TRBV4-3 and TRBJ1-6, with TRBD1 as a possible D gene (5 bases). The CDR3 covers 14 residues. Germline CDR1 reads LGHNA; CDR2 reads YSLEER. Trimming took 1 base from V and 6 from J, leaving 7 bases between them. Here the CDR3 DNA reads TGCGCCAGCAGCCAAGGAGACAGTAATTCACCCCTCCACTTT. It translates to CASSQGDSNSPLHF.

The table lists this clonotype with a few counts. The V call is TRBV20-1, the J call TRBJ2-4, with 7 bases that match TRBD1. The CDR3 runs 13 residues. V lost 3 bases, J lost 9 bases, and 8 bases stayed unmatched. Germline V CDR1 and CDR2: DFQATT, SNEGSKA (reference sequence). Here the CDR3 DNA reads TGCAGTGCTAGTGAACAGGGGCCCAGCATTCAGTACTTC. This encodes CSASEQGPSIQYF.

A few counts support this clonotype. The rearrangement links TRBV11-2 to TRBJ1-1; D ambiguous. The germline V gene encodes CDR1 SGHAT and CDR2 FQNNGV. V shed 4 bases and J shed 8 bases, with 17 bases lying between them. The CDR3 has 14 residues. The CDR3: CASSWWLRAREAFF. The CDR3 DNA sequence: TGTGCCAGCAGCTGGTGGCTGAGGGCGAGGGAAGCTTTCTTT.

This chain joins TRBV14 and TRBJ1-1, with D perhaps TRBD1 (6 bases). CDR1 and CDR2 from the germline V gene are SGHDN and FVKESK. CDR3 length: 14 residues. The V gene lost 1 base and the J gene lost 4 bases, with 10 bases spanning the gap. The CDR3 protein is CASSQGGRPTEAFF. In nucleotides, the CDR3 is TGTGCCAGCAGCCAAGGGGGGCGCCCCACTGAAGCTTTCTTT. The entire variable domain, with the rest obtained from reference TRBV14 and TRBJ1-1, is as follows: EAGVTQFPSHSVIEKGQTVTLRCDPISGHDNLYWYRRVMGKEIKFLLHFVKESKQDESGMPNNRFLAERTGGTYSTLKVQPAELEDSGVYFCASSQGGRPTEAFFGQGTRLTVV.